The next 24 T cell receptor beta chains were all read from a single sample in a study of OX40 agonist ivuxolimab in advanced cancers. Method: immunoSEQ multiplex PCR; TCRdb's copy keeps in-frame clones and lacks some. The table has roughly 100,000 clones, roughly 95% seen once. The sample in question was CD4+ or CD8+ T cells sorted from blood, obtained in a trial of the OX40 agonist ivuxolimab. Source of these receptors: an adult with an advanced solid tumor such as melanoma, head and neck, liver or kidney cancer.

The rearrangement links TRBV19 to TRBJ2-7; the D is unclear. Germline assignment: CDR1 LNHDA and CDR2 SQIVND (reference sequence). The V end lost 5 bases, the J end lost 1 base, and 9 bases lay between the germline ends. The CDR3 is 13 residues long. The CDR3 region has the DNA TGTGCCAGTAGTTTCCGCACTTCCTACGAGCAGTACTTC. Its translation: CASSFRTSYEQYF.

This chain links TRBV27 with TRBJ1-1; no firm D call. CDR3 length: 14 residues. Deletions cut 2 bases from V and 1 base from J, with 8 bases between. Germline V gives CDR1 MNHEY, CDR2 SMNVEV (reference sequence). DNA for the CDR3: TGTGCCAGCAGTTTACTTAGTTCGAACACTGAAGCTTTCTTT. Its protein product is CASSLLSSNTEAFF.

This clone was counted between two and nine times. The DNA for the CDR3 is TGTGCCAGCAGCGTAACGGTTGCCGGAAACACCATATATTTT. Amino acids: CASSVTVAGNTIYF. V and J are TRBV9 and TRBJ1-3; D remains ambiguous. The germline V and J ends were trimmed by 1 base and 4 bases, with 9 bases remaining between them. The germline V gene encodes CDR1 SGDLS and CDR2 YYNGEE. The CDR3 runs to 14 residues.

The rearrangement links TRBV4-3 to TRBJ2-1; D not certain. In germline, CDR1 is LGHNA, CDR2 YSLEER. The V gene lost 0 bases and the J gene lost 0 bases, with 12 bases spanning the gap. There are 17 residues in the CDR3. CDR3 nucleotides: TGCGCCAGCAGCCAAGATTTGGCCCGGAGCTCCTACAATGAGCAGTTCTTC. Its protein product is CASSQDLARSSYNEQFF.

This clone was seen once. The chain has TRBV7-8 and TRBJ2-1; 7 positions agree with TRBD2. The CDR3 spans 15 residues. V gave up 5 bases and J gave up 2 bases; unmatched junction bases: 6. Germline lookup yields CDR1 SGHVS and CDR2 FQNEAQ. The CDR3 sequence: CASSAWRGTYNEQFF. In DNA, the CDR3 is TGTGCCAGCAGCGCCTGGCGGGGGACCTACAATGAGCAGTTCTTC.

The sample holds one count of this clone. V usage is TRBV30 and J usage is TRBJ2-1; 7 bases are shared with TRBD1. The length of the CDR3 is 16 residues. J was trimmed by 5 bases and V by 1 base; bases with no gene match: 11. Germline loops: CDR1 GTSNPN, CDR2 SVGIG (reference sequence). CDR3: CAWSDSDRVWDNEQFF. Here the CDR3 DNA reads TGTGCCTGGAGTGACTCAGACAGGGTTTGGGACAATGAGCAGTTCTTC.

The chain carries TRBV4-1 and TRBJ1-6; D remains unclear. This CDR3 has 13 residues. The germline V and J ends were trimmed by 4 bases and 8 bases, with 9 bases remaining between them. CDR1 is MGHRA and CDR2 is YSYEKL in the germline V gene. The chain's CDR3 is CASSPETDSPLHF. DNA for the CDR3: TGCGCCAGCAGCCCAGAGACGGATTCACCCCTCCACTTT.

V is TRBV29-1 and J is TRBJ2-2; D is unclear. Trimming removed 2 bases at V and 0 bases at J, with 4 bases between. The CDR3 covers 13 residues. The germline CDR1 and CDR2 sequences are SQVTM and ANQGSEA. The CDR3 region is CSVELPNTGELFF. The CDR3 bases are TGCAGCGTTGAACTCCCGAACACCGGGGAGCTGTTTTTT.

V gene TRBV6-6 combines with J gene TRBJ2-3; D is unclear. The CDR3 has 16 amino acids. From germline, CDR1 is MNHNY and CDR2 SVGAGI (reference sequence). V lost 0 bases, J lost 0 bases, and 10 bases lay in between. This chain's CDR3 is CASSYSQFSSTDTQYF. In DNA, the CDR3 is TGTGCCAGCAGTTACTCCCAGTTCTCTAGCACAGATACGCAGTATTTT.

V and J are TRBV5-4 and TRBJ2-1; 8 bases line up with TRBD2. The CDR3 is 18 amino acids. V lost 4 bases, J lost 3 bases, and 15 bases stayed unmatched. Germline CDR1 SGHNT, CDR2 YYREEE (reference sequence). CDR3 sequence (DNA): TGTGCCAGCAGCCCCCCCCGCCACATAGCGGGGAACTACAATGAGCAGTTCTTC. It translates to CASSPPRHIAGNYNEQFF.

The V gene is TRBV21-1, the J gene TRBJ1-6; the D call TRBD1 from the table was never checked on the DNA. TRBV21-1 is a known pseudogene. The CDR3 consists of 15 residues. In DNA, the CDR3 is TGTGCCAGCAGCAAAGGTAACAGCTCGGATTCACCCCTCCACTTT. It specifies CASSKGNSSDSPLHF.

The rearrangement uses TRBV28 and TRBJ2-1; D might be TRBD2 (5 bases). CDR1 and CDR2 from the germline V gene are MDHEN and SYDVKM. V lost 5 bases, J lost 3 bases, and 11 bases lay in between. CDR3 length equals 14 residues. CDR3 in DNA: TGTGCCAGCAGTCCGATCCGGGGCTACAATGAGCAGTTCTTC. This codes for CASSPIRGYNEQFF.

The gene calls are TRBV29-1 and TRBJ2-1, with TRBD2 as a possible D gene (6 bases). Germline V gene data show CDR1 as SQVTM and CDR2 as ANQGSEA. Trimming cost V 2 bases and J 10 bases, with 15 bases left between them. This CDR3 has 13 amino acids. CDR3 DNA sequence: TGCAGCGTTGAATGGCCGGGAGAGGGCGAGCAGTTCTTC. Its translation is CSVEWPGEGEQFF.

V and J are TRBV11-1 and TRBJ2-7; TRBD2 matches 12 bases. V was clipped by 5 bases and J by 3 bases; unmatched bases: 8. The CDR3 has 16 amino acids. Germline V gene lookup returns CDR1 SGHAT and CDR2 FQDESV (reference sequence). CDR3 residues: CASSQARTSGVYEQYF. CDR3 bases: TGTGCCAGCAGCCAAGCTAGGACTAGCGGGGTCTACGAGCAGTACTTC.

V gene TRBV2 combines with J gene TRBJ2-7; TRBD1 might be the D (5 bases). CDR1 and CDR2 (germline): SNHLY, FYNNEI. V lost 3 bases and J 5 bases, leaving 8 bases between the germline ends. The CDR3 is 12 residues long. This CDR3 reads CASSDRAHEQYF. The CDR3, as DNA: TGTGCCAGCAGTGACAGGGCCCACGAGCAGTACTTC.

The V call is TRBV5-4, the J call TRBJ2-1; D not certain. V was pared by 4 bases and J by 5 bases, with 10 bases between. The length of the CDR3 is 13 residues. The germline V gene has CDR1 SGHNT and CDR2 YYREEE (reference sequence). DNA of the CDR3: TGTGCCAGCAGCAACGCCATTCACAATGAGCAGTTCTTC. Protein: CASSNAIHNEQFF.

The chain links TRBV5-6 to TRBJ2-7, with D uncertain. Germline CDR1 SGHDT, CDR2 YYEEEE. V shed 3 bases and J shed 1 base, with 11 bases lying between them. The CDR3 is made up of 14 amino acids. CDR3: CASSSRWRSYEQYF. For the CDR3, the DNA is TGTGCCAGCAGCTCTCGCTGGAGATCCTACGAGCAGTACTTC.

For the CDR3, the DNA is TGTGCCACCAGCCCGCGGCAGGGGGCGAACACCGGGGAGCTGTTTTTT. Protein: CATSPRQGANTGELFF. This chain links TRBV15 with TRBJ2-2, with TRBD1 matching 7 bases. The CDR3 runs to 16 residues. With V trimmed by 5 bases and J by 0 bases, 6 bases remained unmatched. CDR1 is LNHNV and CDR2 is YYDKDF in the germline V gene (reference sequence).

In DNA, the CDR3 is TGCGCCAGCAGCCTCACCGGTGGCGAGCCTTACGAGCAGTACTTC. Its protein is CASSLTGGEPYEQYF. This chain uses TRBV4-1 with TRBJ2-7; D gene unclear. Germline lookup yields CDR1 MGHRA and CDR2 YSYEKL. V lost 4 bases and J lost 4, with 17 bases in between. This CDR3 has 15 residues.

The chain links TRBV7-9 to TRBJ2-1, with 10 bases fitting TRBD2. J lost 2 bases, V lost 4 bases, and 14 bases had no gene match. The CDR3 runs to 19 residues. Germline-derived CDR1 and CDR2 are SEHNR and FQNEAQ (reference sequence). The CDR3 sequence is CASSSPSSGGPGPYNEQFF. The CDR3 DNA sequence: TGTGCCAGCAGCTCACCCTCTAGCGGGGGACCGGGGCCCTACAATGAGCAGTTCTTC.

This clone was counted once. The chain uses TRBV4-3 and TRBJ1-2, with D tentatively TRBD1 (6 bases). Trimming took off 0 bases at V and 0 bases at J, with 8 bases between the two ends. There are 15 residues in the CDR3. The germline V gene encodes CDR1 LGHNA and CDR2 YSLEER. In DNA, the CDR3 is TGCGCCAGCAGCCAAGAGGCAGGGGCTAACTATGGCTACACCTTC. Its protein is CASSQEAGANYGYTF.

The V gene is TRBV5-6, the J gene TRBJ2-5; no clear D. This CDR3 comprises 11 residues. Germline V lookup: CDR1 SGHDT, CDR2 YYEEEE. Trimming took off 6 bases at V and 5 bases at J, with 8 bases between the two ends. For the CDR3, the DNA is TGTGCCAGCACTTTTGAGGAGACCCAGTACTTC. This codes for CASTFEETQYF.

The V and J genes are TRBV29-1 and TRBJ2-1; D might be TRBD1 or TRBD2, each matching 5 bases. Germline loops: CDR1 SQVTM, CDR2 ANQGSEA. V gave up 3 bases and J gave up 6 bases, with 15 bases separating them. The CDR3 length is 14 residues. In DNA form, the CDR3 reads TGCAGCGTTGACCCCGGGGCGGTCTTCAATGAGCAGTTCTTC. Protein sequence: CSVDPGAVFNEQFF.

CDR3 DNA sequence: TGTGCCAGCAGTTCTCACGGACAGGGAGGAGCTTTCTTT. Its protein product is CASSSHGQGGAFF. The chain has TRBV27 and TRBJ1-1; TRBD1 matches at 8 bases. Germline loops: CDR1 MNHEY, CDR2 SMNVEV (reference sequence). After removal of 4 bases from V and 10 bases from J, the junction contained 8 bases not matched to a gene. This CDR3 has 13 amino acids.